This TCR beta chain was identified in a study of early T cells in non-severe SARS-CoV-2 infection. The wider study: Chains were not paired, and sequencing was done on bulk RNA from unsorted whole blood.

Study conclusions and caveats: VDJdb matching, biased toward anti-spike CD8 responses, missed private and CD4 specificities.

There are 16 residues in the CDR3. The ends were cut back, 3 bases at V and 0 bases at J, with 12 bases in the middle. Looked up from germline, CDR1 is MDHEN and CDR2 is SYDVKM. Researchers attached unique molecular identifiers to individual cDNA molecules. TCRdb independently ran MiXCR on the 5' RACE reads; one entry per CDR3 protein. The sample includes approximately 66,000 distinct CDR3 sequences, approximately 13% seen only once; the top ten take 4.5% to 5.5%. With regard to this clonotype: Its antigen is currently unknown.

Specimen: whole blood. V and J are TRBV28 and TRBJ2-4; no firm D call. This receptor was taken from an adult who was a healthcare worker with PCR-confirmed SARS-CoV-2 infection or an uninfected control (not recorded which). The chain's CDR3 is CASSFYTYLAKNIQYF. DNA of the CDR3: TGTGCCAGCAGTTTTTACACCTACTTAGCCAAAAACATTCAGTACTTC.